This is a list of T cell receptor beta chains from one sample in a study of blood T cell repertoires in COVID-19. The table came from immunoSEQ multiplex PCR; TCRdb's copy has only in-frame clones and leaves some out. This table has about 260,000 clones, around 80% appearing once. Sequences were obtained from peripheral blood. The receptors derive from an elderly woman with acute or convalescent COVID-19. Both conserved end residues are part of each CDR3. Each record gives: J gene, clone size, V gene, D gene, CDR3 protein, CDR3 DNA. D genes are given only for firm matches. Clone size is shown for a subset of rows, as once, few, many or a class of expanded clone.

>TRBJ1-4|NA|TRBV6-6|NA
CASSTTGTRGEKLFF
TGTGCCAGCAGCACTACCGGGACACGAGGAGAAAAACTGTTTTTT
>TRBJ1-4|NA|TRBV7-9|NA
CASSLARASVEKLFF
TGTGCCAGCAGCTTAGCGCGCGCCTCCGTTGAGAAACTGTTTTTT
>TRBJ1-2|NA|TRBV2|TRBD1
CASSGTGVYGYTF
TGTGCCAGCAGCGGGACAGGGGTCTATGGCTACACCTTC
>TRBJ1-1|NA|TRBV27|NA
CASSPRTVNTEAFF
TGTGCCAGCAGTCCACGGACAGTGAACACTGAAGCTTTCTTT
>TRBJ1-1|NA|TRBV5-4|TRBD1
CASSNRQGNTEAFF
TGTGCCAGCAGCAACCGACAGGGGAACACTGAAGCTTTCTTT
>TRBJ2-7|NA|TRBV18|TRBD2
CASSPPMLAGGYEQYF
TGTGCCAGCTCACCTCCGATGCTAGCGGGGGGCTACGAGCAGTACTTC
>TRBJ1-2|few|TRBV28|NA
CASRTGTPANYGYTF
TGTGCCAGCAGGACCGGGACACCAGCTAACTATGGCTACACCTTC
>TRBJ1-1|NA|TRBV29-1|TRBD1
CSVGQGLNTEAFF
TGCAGCGTTGGACAGGGGTTGAACACTGAAGCTTTCTTT
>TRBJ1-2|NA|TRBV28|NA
CAASVGWGTNYGYTF
TGTGCCGCCTCTGTAGGGTGGGGCACTAACTATGGCTACACCTTC
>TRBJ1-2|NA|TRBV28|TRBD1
CASSLERTGRPGYTF
TGTGCCAGCAGCCTAGAACGGACAGGAAGGCCTGGCTACACCTTC
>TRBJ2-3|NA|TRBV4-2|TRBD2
CASSQDPGTTASTDTQYF
TGTGCCAGCAGCCAAGATCCCGGGACTACCGCCTCCACAGATACGCAGTATTTT
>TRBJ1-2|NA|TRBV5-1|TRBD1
CASISNPGTGVLGYTF
TGCGCCAGCATCTCCAACCCCGGGACAGGGGTATTGGGCTACACCTTC
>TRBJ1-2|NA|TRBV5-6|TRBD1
CASSLGQGSSGYTF
TGTGCCAGCAGCTTGGGACAGGGGAGTTCTGGCTACACCTTC
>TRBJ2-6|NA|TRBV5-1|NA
CASSSAVYSGANVLTF
TGCGCCAGCAGCTCAGCGGTATACTCTGGGGCCAACGTCCTGACTTTC
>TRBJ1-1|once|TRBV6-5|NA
CASTRGLQGEVEAFF
TGTGCCAGCACCCGAGGCCTACAGGGTGAAGTTGAAGCTTTCTTT
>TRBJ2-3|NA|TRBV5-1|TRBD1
CASSEGQNTDTQYF
TGCGCCAGCAGCGAGGGACAGAACACAGATACGCAGTATTTT
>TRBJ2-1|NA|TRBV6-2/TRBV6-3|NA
CASSYSGGYNEQFF
TGTGCCAGCAGTTACTCGGGGGGCTACAATGAGCAGTTCTTC
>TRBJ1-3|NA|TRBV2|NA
CASSSVLSGNTIYF
TGTGCCAGCAGTTCAGTGTTATCTGGAAACACCATATATTTT
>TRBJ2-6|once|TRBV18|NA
CASSPVGGSGANVLTF
TGTGCCAGCTCACCAGTGGGGGGTTCCGGGGCCAACGTCCTGACTTTC
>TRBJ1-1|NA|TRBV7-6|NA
CASSRGAGKKNTEAFF
TGTGCCAGCAGCCGAGGAGCAGGGAAGAAAAACACTGAAGCTTTCTTT
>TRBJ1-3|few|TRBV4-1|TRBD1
CASSQRPTGGDTIYF
TGCGCCAGCAGCCAACGGCCGACAGGGGGTGACACCATATATTTT
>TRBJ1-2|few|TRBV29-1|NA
CSVEDLQGHTF
TGCAGCGTTGAAGACCTACAGGGACACACCTTC
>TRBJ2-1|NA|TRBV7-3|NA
CASSLEAGKGNEQFF
TGTGCCAGCAGCTTAGAGGCAGGGAAGGGCAATGAGCAGTTCTTC
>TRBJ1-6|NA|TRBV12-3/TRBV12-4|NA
CASRQGNSPLHF
TGTGCCAGCAGACAGGGTAATTCACCCCTCCACTTT
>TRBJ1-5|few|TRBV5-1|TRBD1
CASSKKTGTGDGQPQHF
TGCGCCAGCAGCAAAAAGACCGGGACAGGGGACGGTCAGCCCCAGCATTTT
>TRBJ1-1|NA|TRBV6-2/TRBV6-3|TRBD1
CASIPTGGQWNTEAFF
TGTGCCAGCATCCCCACAGGGGGCCAATGGAACACTGAAGCTTTCTTT
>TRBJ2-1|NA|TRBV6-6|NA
CASSFTSFLEQFF
TGTGCCAGCAGTTTCACTAGTTTCCTTGAGCAGTTCTTC
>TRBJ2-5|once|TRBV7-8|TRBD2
CASSLLLAGREETQYF
TGTGCCAGCAGCTTACTTCTAGCGGGGAGAGAAGAGACCCAGTACTTC
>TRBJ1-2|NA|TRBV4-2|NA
CASSQGIFEGGYTF
TGTGCCAGCAGCCAAGGAATCTTTGAGGGTGGCTACACCTTC
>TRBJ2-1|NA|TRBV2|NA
CASSEWRGGRNEQFF
TGTGCCAGCAGTGAGTGGAGGGGGGGCCGGAATGAGCAGTTCTTC
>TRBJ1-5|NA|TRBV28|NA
CASSYGVRTNLNQPQHF
TGTGCCAGCAGTTATGGGGTCAGGACAAATCTCAATCAGCCCCAGCATTTT
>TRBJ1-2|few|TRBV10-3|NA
CAISGGLVEGYTF
TGTGCCATCAGTGGCGGGTTAGTGGAGGGCTACACCTTC
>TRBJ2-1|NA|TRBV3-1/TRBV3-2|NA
CASSLRRSESEQFF
TGTGCCAGCAGCCTAAGACGGAGCGAAAGTGAGCAGTTCTTC
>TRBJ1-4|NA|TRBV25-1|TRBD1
CASSAWTGPGGNEKLFF
TGTGCCAGCAGTGCCTGGACAGGGCCAGGGGGTAATGAAAAACTGTTTTTT
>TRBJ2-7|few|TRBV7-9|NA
CASSLTGYEQYF
TGTGCCAGCAGCTTAACGGGCTACGAGCAGTACTTC
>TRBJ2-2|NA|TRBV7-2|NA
CASSLFGGATGELFF
TGTGCCAGCAGCTTATTTGGTGGGGCCACCGGGGAGCTGTTTTTT
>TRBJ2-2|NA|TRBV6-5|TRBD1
CASSYWGQSTGELFF
TGTGCCAGCAGTTACTGGGGACAGAGCACCGGGGAGCTGTTTTTT
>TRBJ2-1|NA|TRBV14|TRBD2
CASSQARLAGGEQFF
TGTGCCAGCAGCCAAGCCAGACTAGCGGGGGGTGAGCAGTTCTTC
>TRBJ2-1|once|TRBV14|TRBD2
CASSQDLSGGAQFF
TGTGCCAGCAGCCAAGATCTTAGCGGGGGGGCGCAGTTCTTC
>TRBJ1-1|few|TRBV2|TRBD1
CASSEETGARTEAFF
TGTGCCAGCAGTGAAGAGACAGGGGCTAGGACTGAAGCTTTCTTT
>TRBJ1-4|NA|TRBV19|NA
CASSTRAPSEKLFF
TGTGCCAGTAGTACGCGGGCCCCGTCGGAAAAACTGTTTTTT
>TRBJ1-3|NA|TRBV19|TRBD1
CASSPTGGRNTIYF
TGTGCCAGTAGTCCGACAGGGGGCCGAAACACCATATATTTT
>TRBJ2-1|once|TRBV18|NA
CASSPADYNEQFF
TGTGCCAGCTCACCGGCAGACTACAATGAGCAGTTCTTC
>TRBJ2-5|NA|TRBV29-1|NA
CSVEGVDLSETQYF
TGCAGCGTCGAGGGGGTGGACCTGTCGGAGACCCAGTACTTC
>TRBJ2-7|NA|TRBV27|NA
CATPGGSWGEQYF
TGTGCCACTCCTGGGGGCTCCTGGGGCGAGCAGTACTTC
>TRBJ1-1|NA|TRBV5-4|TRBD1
CASRKPGQGGTEAFF
TGTGCCAGCAGAAAACCGGGACAGGGAGGCACTGAAGCTTTCTTT
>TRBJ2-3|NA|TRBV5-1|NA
CASSLADSSTDTQYF
TGCGCCAGCAGCTTGGCGGACAGTTCCACAGATACGCAGTATTTT
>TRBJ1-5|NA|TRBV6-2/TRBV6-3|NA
CASSSGAPDQPQHF
TGTGCCAGCAGCAGCGGAGCCCCGGATCAGCCCCAGCATTTT
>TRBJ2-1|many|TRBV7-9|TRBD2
CASSYPGTSPKQFF
TGTGCCAGCAGCTACCCCGGGACTAGCCCAAAGCAGTTCTTC
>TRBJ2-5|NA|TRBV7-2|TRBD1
CASSPGGAKGETQYF
TGTGCCAGCAGCCCAGGGGGCGCGAAAGGGGAGACCCAGTACTTC
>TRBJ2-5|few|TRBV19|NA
CASSIGEGETQYF
TGTGCCAGTAGTATAGGCGAGGGCGAGACCCAGTACTTC
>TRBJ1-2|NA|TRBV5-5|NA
CASSPQLQSPYGYTF
TGTGCCAGCAGCCCCCAGCTACAGAGCCCCTATGGCTACACCTTC
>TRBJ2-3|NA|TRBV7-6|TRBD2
CASSLGTSGRYPPDTQYF
TGTGCCAGCAGCTTAGGGACTAGCGGGAGGTACCCTCCGGATACGCAGTATTTT
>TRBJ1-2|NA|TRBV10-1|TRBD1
CASSDPRTGRTYGYTF
TGCGCCAGCAGTGACCCCCGGACAGGGAGGACCTATGGCTACACCTTC